This T cell receptor (beta chain) is from a study of T cell repertoires in cytomegalovirus infection. Study-level background: Public TCR beta signatures marked donors with CMV infection and the matching HLA. Study outcomes and limitations: In two of eight donors, the top clonotype was HLA-C-restricted CMV-specific. Using cumulative public TCR beta family frequency, the authors identified those who carried CMV together with the relevant HLA.

This clonotype appeared a few times. The antigen is not known. TCRdb passed the reads through MiXCR, listing each CDR3 protein once. The sample contains around 100,000 distinct CDR3 sequences, around 10% of which appear only once. The CDR3 length is 14 residues. CDR1 and CDR2 (germline): ENHRY, SYGVKD. Trimming removed 4 bases from V and 4 bases from J; junction bases left unmatched: 1. The rearrangement links TRBV10-3 to TRBJ1-5; 10 nucleotides agree with TRBD1. The sample was PBMCs, sequenced either directly or after in vitro stimulation (not recorded which). This clonotype was obtained from a human donor in good health (CMV status not recorded). Some clones in this sample may be carry-over from other donors' samples. CDR3 sequence: CAISGDRGNQPQHF. The CDR3 coding sequence is TGTGCCATCAGTGGGGACAGGGGAAATCAGCCCCAGCATTTT.